This entry features one T cell receptor (beta chain) sequence. It is likely a read error, because the conserved phenylalanine at the end of the CDR3 is missing. Trimming shortened V by 9 bases and J by 3 bases, and 8 bases separated the two germline ends. Per the germline V gene, CDR1 is MDHEN and CDR2 is SYDVKM. The CDR3 length is 11 residues. The data stem from a study of tumor and adjacent non-tumor tissue in lung cancer. No cell sorting was done before RNA was extracted from the tissue. The normal lung tissue was taken more than 3 cm from the tumor edge. Three rounds of nested PCR, following a modified ARM-PCR protocol, produced the TCRbeta library. TCRdb redid the calling of the multiplex PCR reads with MiXCR, one entry per CDR3 protein. The data contain 40,000 to 60,000 distinct CDR3 sequences, around 64% of them seen just once; the ten biggest clones take up 30%.

The sequence derives from a woman between 65 and 79 years old with non-small cell lung cancer. V and J are TRBV28 and TRBJ1-1, with a tentative D call TRBD1 (5 bases). Material for sequencing was distant non-tumor lung tissue. The CDR3 region is CASRGHTEAFL. Here the CDR3 DNA reads TGTGCCAGTAGGGGCCACACTGAAGCTTTCCTT.